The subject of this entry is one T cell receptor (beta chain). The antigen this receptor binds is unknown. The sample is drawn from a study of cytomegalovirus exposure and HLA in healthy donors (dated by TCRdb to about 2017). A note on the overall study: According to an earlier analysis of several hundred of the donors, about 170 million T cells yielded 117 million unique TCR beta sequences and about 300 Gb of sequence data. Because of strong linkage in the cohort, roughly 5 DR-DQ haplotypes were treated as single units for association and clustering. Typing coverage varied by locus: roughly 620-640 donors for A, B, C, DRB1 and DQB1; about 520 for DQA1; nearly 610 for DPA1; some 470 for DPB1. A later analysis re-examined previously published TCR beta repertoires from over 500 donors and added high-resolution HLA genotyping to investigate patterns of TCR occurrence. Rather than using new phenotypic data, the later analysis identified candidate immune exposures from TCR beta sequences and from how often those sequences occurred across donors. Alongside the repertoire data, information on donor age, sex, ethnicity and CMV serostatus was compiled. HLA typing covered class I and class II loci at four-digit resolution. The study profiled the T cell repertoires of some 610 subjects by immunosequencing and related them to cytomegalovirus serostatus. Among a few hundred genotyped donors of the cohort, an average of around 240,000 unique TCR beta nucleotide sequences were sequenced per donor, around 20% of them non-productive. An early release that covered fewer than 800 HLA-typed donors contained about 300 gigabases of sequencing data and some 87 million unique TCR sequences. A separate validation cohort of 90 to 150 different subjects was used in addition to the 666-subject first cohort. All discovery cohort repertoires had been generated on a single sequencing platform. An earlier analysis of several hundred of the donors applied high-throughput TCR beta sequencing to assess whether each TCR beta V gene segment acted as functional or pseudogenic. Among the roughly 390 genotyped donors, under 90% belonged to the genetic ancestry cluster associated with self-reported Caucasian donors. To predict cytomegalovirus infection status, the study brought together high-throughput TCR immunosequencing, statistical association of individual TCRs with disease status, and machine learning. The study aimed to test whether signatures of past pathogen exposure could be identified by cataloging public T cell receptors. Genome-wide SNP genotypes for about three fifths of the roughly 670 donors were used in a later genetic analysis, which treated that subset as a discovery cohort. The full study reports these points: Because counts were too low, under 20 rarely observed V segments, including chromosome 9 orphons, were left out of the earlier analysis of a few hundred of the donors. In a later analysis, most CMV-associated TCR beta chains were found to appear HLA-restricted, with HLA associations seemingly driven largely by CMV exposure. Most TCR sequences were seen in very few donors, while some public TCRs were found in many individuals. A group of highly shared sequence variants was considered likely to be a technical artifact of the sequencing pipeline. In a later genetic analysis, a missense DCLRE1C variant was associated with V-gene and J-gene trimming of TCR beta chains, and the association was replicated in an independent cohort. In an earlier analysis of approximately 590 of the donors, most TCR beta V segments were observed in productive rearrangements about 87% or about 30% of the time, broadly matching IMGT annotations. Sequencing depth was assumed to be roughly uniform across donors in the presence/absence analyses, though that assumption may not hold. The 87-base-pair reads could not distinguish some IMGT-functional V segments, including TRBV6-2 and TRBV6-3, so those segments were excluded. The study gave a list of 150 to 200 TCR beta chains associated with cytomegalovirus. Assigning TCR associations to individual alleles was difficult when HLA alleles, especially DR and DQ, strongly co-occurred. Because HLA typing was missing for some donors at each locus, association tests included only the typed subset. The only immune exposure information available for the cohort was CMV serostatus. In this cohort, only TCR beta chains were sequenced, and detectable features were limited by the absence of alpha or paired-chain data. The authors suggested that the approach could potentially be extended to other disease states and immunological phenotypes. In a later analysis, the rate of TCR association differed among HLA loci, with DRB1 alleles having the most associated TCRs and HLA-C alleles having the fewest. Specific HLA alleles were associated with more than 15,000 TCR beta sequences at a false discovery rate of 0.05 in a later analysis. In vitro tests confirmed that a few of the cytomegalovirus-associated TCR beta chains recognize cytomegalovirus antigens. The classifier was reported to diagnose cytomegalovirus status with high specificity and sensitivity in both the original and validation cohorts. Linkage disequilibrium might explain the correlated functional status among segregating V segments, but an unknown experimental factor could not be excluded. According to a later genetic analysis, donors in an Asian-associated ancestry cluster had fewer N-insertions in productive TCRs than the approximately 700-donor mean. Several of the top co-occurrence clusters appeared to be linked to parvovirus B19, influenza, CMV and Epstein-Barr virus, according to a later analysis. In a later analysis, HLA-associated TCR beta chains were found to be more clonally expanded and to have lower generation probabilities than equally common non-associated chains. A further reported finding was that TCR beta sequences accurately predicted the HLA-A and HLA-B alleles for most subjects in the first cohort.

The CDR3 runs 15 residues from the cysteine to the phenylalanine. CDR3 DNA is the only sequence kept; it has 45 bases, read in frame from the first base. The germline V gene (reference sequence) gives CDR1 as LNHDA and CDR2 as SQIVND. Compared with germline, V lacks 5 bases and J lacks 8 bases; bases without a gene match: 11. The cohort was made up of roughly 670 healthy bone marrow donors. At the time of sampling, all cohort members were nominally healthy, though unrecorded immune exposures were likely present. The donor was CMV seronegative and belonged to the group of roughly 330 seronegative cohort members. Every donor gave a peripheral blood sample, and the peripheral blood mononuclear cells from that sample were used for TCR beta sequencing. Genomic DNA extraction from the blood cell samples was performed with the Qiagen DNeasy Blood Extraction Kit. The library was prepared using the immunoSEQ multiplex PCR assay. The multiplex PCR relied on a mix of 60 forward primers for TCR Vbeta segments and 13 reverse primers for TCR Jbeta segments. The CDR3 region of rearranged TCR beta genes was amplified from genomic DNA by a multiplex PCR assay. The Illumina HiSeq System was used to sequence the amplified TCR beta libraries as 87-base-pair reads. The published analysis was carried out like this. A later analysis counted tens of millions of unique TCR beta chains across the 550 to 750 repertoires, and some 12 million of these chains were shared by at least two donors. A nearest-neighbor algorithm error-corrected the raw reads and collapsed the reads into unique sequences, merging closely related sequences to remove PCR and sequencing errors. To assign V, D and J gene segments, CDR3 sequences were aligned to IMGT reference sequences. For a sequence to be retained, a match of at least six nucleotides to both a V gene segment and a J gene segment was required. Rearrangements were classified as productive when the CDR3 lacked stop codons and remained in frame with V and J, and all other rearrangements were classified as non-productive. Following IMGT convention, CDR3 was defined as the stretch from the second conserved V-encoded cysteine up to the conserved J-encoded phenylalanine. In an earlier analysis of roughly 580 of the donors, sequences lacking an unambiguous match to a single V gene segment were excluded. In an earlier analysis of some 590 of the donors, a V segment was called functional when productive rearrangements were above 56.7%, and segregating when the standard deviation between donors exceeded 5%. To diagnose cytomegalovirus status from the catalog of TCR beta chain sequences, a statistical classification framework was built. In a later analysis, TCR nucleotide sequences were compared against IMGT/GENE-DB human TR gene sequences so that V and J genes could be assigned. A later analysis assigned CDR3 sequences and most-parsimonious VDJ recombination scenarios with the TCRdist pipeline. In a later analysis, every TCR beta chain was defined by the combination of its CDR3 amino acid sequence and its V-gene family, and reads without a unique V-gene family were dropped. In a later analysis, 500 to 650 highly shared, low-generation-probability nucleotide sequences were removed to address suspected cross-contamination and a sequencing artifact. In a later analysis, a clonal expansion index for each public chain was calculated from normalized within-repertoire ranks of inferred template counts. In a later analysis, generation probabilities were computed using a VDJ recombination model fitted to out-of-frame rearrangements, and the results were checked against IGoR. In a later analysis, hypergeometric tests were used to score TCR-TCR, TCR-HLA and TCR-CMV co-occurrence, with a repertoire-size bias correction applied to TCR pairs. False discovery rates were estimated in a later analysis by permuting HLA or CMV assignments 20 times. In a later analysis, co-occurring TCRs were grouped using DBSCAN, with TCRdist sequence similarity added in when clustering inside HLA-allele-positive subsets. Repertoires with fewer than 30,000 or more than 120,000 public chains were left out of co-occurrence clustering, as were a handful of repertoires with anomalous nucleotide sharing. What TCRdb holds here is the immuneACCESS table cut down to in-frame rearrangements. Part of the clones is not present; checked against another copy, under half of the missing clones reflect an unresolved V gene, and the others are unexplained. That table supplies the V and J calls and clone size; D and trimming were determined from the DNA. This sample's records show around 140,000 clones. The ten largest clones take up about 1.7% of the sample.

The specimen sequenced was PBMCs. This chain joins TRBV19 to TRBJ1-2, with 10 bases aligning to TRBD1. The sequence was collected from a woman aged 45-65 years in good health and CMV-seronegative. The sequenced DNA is TGTGCCAGTAGTTCTGACAGGGGGCACGGAGGGGGCTACACCTTC. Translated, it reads CASSSDRGHGGGYTF.